The 28 T cell receptor beta chains below were found in one sample sequenced in a study of technical replicates of blood from a handful of donors. Profiled with immunoSEQ multiplex PCR; TCRdb holds only in-frame clones, not every one. The table shows tens of thousands of clones, with 95% to 96% occurring only once. The sequenced sample consisted of T cells isolated from PBMCs. The receptors derive from a human donor in good health.

The sample holds one count of this clone. The chain employs TRBV30 and TRBJ1-2; D is possibly TRBD1 (6 bases). The V gene's germline CDR1 is GTSNPN and CDR2 SVGIG (reference sequence). This CDR3 is 14 amino acids long. Trimming shortened V by 3 bases and J by 7 bases, and 18 bases separated the two germline ends. CDR3 nucleotide sequence: TGTGCCTGGAGCCTTGGGGGGGGCGCCTTTGGCTACACCTTC. As protein: CAWSLGGGAFGYTF.

The chain employs TRBV14 and TRBJ2-7, with 9 bases matching TRBD2. The germline gives CDR1 SGHDN, CDR2 FVKESK. The CDR3 consists of 14 residues. The J segment lost 3 bases and the V segment lost 4 bases, leaving 4 bases of the junction unmatched. The CDR3 here is CASSLDSGSYEQYF. In DNA form, the CDR3 reads TGTGCCAGCAGCCTTGATAGCGGGAGCTACGAGCAGTACTTC.

This sequence joins TRBV7-9 and TRBJ2-7; D remains unclear. The CDR3 is made up of 12 amino acids. V was trimmed by 3 bases and J by 2 bases, leaving 5 bases between them. Germline loops: CDR1 SEHNR, CDR2 FQNEAQ (reference sequence). The CDR3 sequence is CASSLSTYEQYF. In nucleotides, the CDR3 is TGTGCCAGCAGCTTGAGCACCTACGAGCAGTACTTC.

The CDR3 DNA reads as TGTGCCAGCAGGTCCCTAGCGGGGGGCTCCTACAATGAGCAGTTCTTC. Its protein is CASRSLAGGSYNEQFF. The J gene is TRBJ2-1, the V gene TRBV6-6, with TRBD2 matching 11 bases. Trimming removed 6 bases from V and 0 bases from J; junction bases left unmatched: 4. Per germline, CDR1 MNHNY and CDR2 SVGAGI (reference sequence). The CDR3 contains 16 residues.

V is TRBV6-4 and J is TRBJ1-1; maybe TRBD1 (6 bases). The CDR3 contains 13 residues. Germline lookup yields CDR1 MRHNA and CDR2 SNTAGT. The ends were cut back, 4 bases at V and 2 bases at J, with 8 bases in the middle. The chain's CDR3 is CASSVDSNTEAFF. The CDR3 DNA reads TGTGCCAGCAGTGTGGACAGCAACACTGAAGCTTTCTTT.

The chain uses TRBV14 and TRBJ2-1; 7 bases fit TRBD2. There are 14 residues in the CDR3. V lost 8 bases to trimming and J lost 5 bases; unmatched junction nucleotides: 9. CDR1 is SGHDN and CDR2 is FVKESK in the germline V gene. The CDR3: CASRGEGLDNEQFF. The CDR3 nucleotides are TGTGCCAGCCGGGGGGAGGGCCTGGACAATGAGCAGTTCTTC. The complete variable domain, with remaining parts taken from reference TRBV14 and TRBJ2-1, reads EAGVTQFPSHSVIEKGQTVTLRCDPISGHDNLYWYRRVMGKEIKFLLHFVKESKQDESGMPNNRFLAERTGGTYSTLKVQPAELEDSGVYFCASRGEGLDNEQFFGPGTRLTVL.

The chain employs TRBV19 and TRBJ2-5; D is undetermined. CDR3 length: 14 residues. From germline, CDR1 is LNHDA and CDR2 SQIVND (reference sequence). V shed 10 bases and J shed 1 base, with 16 bases lying between them. CDR3 sequence (DNA): TGTGCCACTCGAAAAAAACACATCCAAGAGACCCAGTACTTC. The encoded protein is CATRKKHIQETQYF.

The chain couples TRBV29-1 to TRBJ2-1, with 10 bases matching TRBD2. This CDR3 contains 14 residues. Germline lookup yields CDR1 SQVTM and CDR2 ANQGSEA. J was trimmed by 8 bases and V by 5 bases; bases with no gene match: 9. The CDR3 spells CSVLSSGSFDEQFF. The CDR3 DNA reads as TGCAGCGTTTTGTCTAGCGGGAGTTTCGATGAGCAGTTCTTC.

J is TRBJ2-1 and V is TRBV5-1, with 8 bases identical to TRBD2. Losses at the gene ends were 2 bases for V and 7 bases for J; bases not matched to a gene: 8. Germline V CDR1 and CDR2: SGHRS, YFSETQ. This CDR3 is built from 15 residues. DNA for the CDR3: TGCGCCAGCAGCTTCGCGGGGGGACTGATAAATGAGCAGTTCTTC. Its translation is CASSFAGGLINEQFF.

The chain joins TRBV28 to TRBJ2-2; 9 bases line up with TRBD2. In germline, CDR1 is MDHEN, CDR2 SYDVKM. The CDR3 length is 17 residues. The trim removed 4 bases at V and 5 bases at J, leaving 11 bases unmatched. This CDR3 reads CASSSSHAGGRTGELFF. The CDR3 region has the DNA TGTGCCAGCAGTTCATCGCATGCGGGAGGGCGAACCGGGGAGCTGTTTTTT.

V is TRBV9 and J is TRBJ1-5; 8 positions agree with TRBD1. This CDR3 contains 14 residues. Germline lookup yields CDR1 SGDLS and CDR2 YYNGEE. The V segment lost 4 bases and the J segment 5 bases; nucleotides outside the gene matches: 5. This chain's CDR3 is CASSKTGVYQPQHF. The CDR3 DNA follows: TGTGCCAGCAGCAAGACAGGGGTTTATCAGCCCCAGCATTTT.

Turning to this clone: This specimen includes other DNA sequences encoding the same CDR3. This rearrangement joins TRBV5-1 to TRBJ1-5, with TRBD1 matching over 7 bases. The length of the CDR3 is 15 residues. V dropped 2 bases and J dropped 0; count of bases not matched to a gene: 2. CDR1 and CDR2 from the germline V gene are SGHRS and YFSETQ. CDR3 nucleotides: TGCGCCAGCAGCTTAGGGACAGCTAGCAATCAGCCCCAGCATTTT. Translating gives CASSLGTASNQPQHF.

The rearrangement joins TRBV2 to TRBJ2-1; the match to TRBD2 covers 9 bases. The CDR3 runs to 14 residues. With V trimmed by 7 bases and J by 4 bases, 5 bases remained unmatched. Germline CDR1 reads SNHLY; CDR2 reads FYNNEI. Here the CDR3 DNA reads TGTGCCAGCACTCGGACTAGCGAGTACAATGAGCAGTTCTTC. Its translation is CASTRTSEYNEQFF.

This rearrangement joins TRBV18 to TRBJ2-3, with 14 bases lining up with TRBD2. The CDR3 totals 19 residues. V lost 3 bases to trimming and J lost 10 bases; unmatched junction nucleotides: 18. Per the germline V gene, CDR1 is KGHSH and CDR2 is LQKENI. As DNA, the CDR3 is TGTGCCAGCTCACCCAATGAGGGACTAGCGGGAGAACTCTTCTATGCGCAGTATTTT. As protein: CASSPNEGLAGELFYAQYF.

The chain couples TRBV18 to TRBJ2-7, with 7 bases matching TRBD1. Looked up from germline, CDR1 is KGHSH and CDR2 is LQKENI. With V trimmed by 3 bases and J by 3 bases, 8 bases remained unmatched. The CDR3 totals 15 residues. CDR3 sequence: CASSPRDRVSYEQYF. Here the CDR3 DNA reads TGTGCCAGCTCACCCCGGGACAGAGTGAGCTACGAGCAGTACTTC.

The CDR3 DNA follows: TGTGCCAGCAGCTCCTTACCGGGACAGGGGGGTCTTGATGAGCAGTTCTTC. It is translated as CASSSLPGQGGLDEQFF. The chain combines TRBV7-9 with TRBJ2-1; 11 nucleotides line up with TRBD1. Germline V gene lookup returns CDR1 SEHNR and CDR2 FQNEAQ (reference sequence). V was pared by 4 bases and J by 8 bases, with 13 bases of the junction left unmatched. CDR3 size: 17 residues.

The DNA for the CDR3 is TGTGCCAGTAGTATAGGGGCCCGGGACATAGCCTACGAGCAGTACTTC. As protein: CASSIGARDIAYEQYF. V usage is TRBV19 and J usage is TRBJ2-7; perhaps TRBD1 as D (6 bases). The CDR3 is 16 residues long. The germline V and J ends were trimmed by 1 base and 2 bases, with 15 bases remaining between them. The germline V gene encodes CDR1 LNHDA and CDR2 SQIVND (reference sequence).

J is TRBJ1-2 and V is TRBV11-2; D possibly corresponds to TRBD1 (5 bases). Per germline, CDR1 SGHAT and CDR2 FQNNGV. The V end lost 7 bases, the J end lost 4 bases, and 16 bases lay between the germline ends. This CDR3 is 14 amino acids long. The CDR3 region is CASTDPGEGYGYTF. Written as DNA, the CDR3 is TGTGCCAGCACCGACCCGGGGGAAGGCTATGGCTACACCTTC.

The J gene is TRBJ2-5, the V gene TRBV11-2; tentative D call: TRBD2 (5 bases). The DNA end favors TRBJ2-7, so the J call may be wrong. The CDR3 has 15 residues. The germline CDR1 and CDR2 sequences are SGHAT and FQNNGV. The CDR3 here is CASSLAGRSSYEQYF. In nucleotides, the CDR3 is TGTGCCAGCAGCTTAGCGGGAAGGAGCTCCTACGAGCAGTACTTC.

V usage is TRBV10-1 and J usage is TRBJ2-7; 8 bases match TRBD1. CDR3 length: 13 residues. With V trimmed by 6 bases and J by 6 bases, 7 bases remained unmatched. Germline V gives CDR1 WNHNN, CDR2 SYGVQD (reference sequence). The CDR3 bases are TGCGCCAGCAGCCCCGGAACAGGGGGCGAGCAGTACTTC. Its translation: CASSPGTGGEQYF.

V usage is TRBV6-5 and J usage is TRBJ2-7, with TRBD1 matching over 10 bases. The CDR3 has 15 amino acids. V shed 2 bases and J 5 bases; nucleotides not matched to a gene: 6. Germline V lookup: CDR1 MNHEY, CDR2 SVGAGI. The CDR3 region has the DNA TGTGCCAGCAGTTACCCGGGACAGGGGACCGACGAGCAGTACTTC. Translation gives CASSYPGQGTDEQYF.

The chain carries TRBV28 and TRBJ1-2; D not resolved. The germline gives CDR1 MDHEN, CDR2 SYDVKM. This CDR3 contains 13 residues. Trimming cost V 1 base and J 3 bases, with 6 bases left between them. The CDR3 DNA follows: TGTGCCAGCAGTTTATTACAGCACTATGGCTACACCTTC. The encoded protein is CASSLLQHYGYTF.

The chain has TRBV4-2 and TRBJ1-5; TRBD1 might be the D (5 bases). This CDR3 spans 16 amino acids. Trimming stripped 0 bases from V and 1 base from J, with 10 bases between. Germline CDR1 reads LGHNA; CDR2 reads YNFKEQ. CDR3 in DNA: TGTGCCAGCAGCCAAGATAGCGGGGCCAGCAATCAGCCCCAGCATTTT. This encodes CASSQDSGASNQPQHF.

The CDR3 sequence: CATSRDRTSGGTLYEQYF. The CDR3 DNA is TGTGCCACCAGCAGAGATCGGACTAGCGGGGGAACCCTCTACGAGCAGTACTTC. V is TRBV15 and J is TRBJ2-7; 13 bases map to TRBD2. V dropped 0 bases and J dropped 3; count of bases not matched to a gene: 8. Germline CDR1 LNHNV, CDR2 YYDKDF (reference sequence). This CDR3 contains 18 residues.

V gene TRBV28 combines with J gene TRBJ2-7; D ambiguous. Trimming removed 10 bases at V and 2 bases at J, with 12 bases between. CDR3 length equals 12 residues. Germline V CDR1 and CDR2: MDHEN, SYDVKM. The CDR3 sequence: CATSASPYEQYF. The CDR3 nucleotides read TGTGCCACAAGCGCGTCCCCCTACGAGCAGTACTTC. The variable domain in full, with the rest retrieved from reference TRBV28 and TRBJ2-7, is DVKVTQSSRYLVKRTGEKVFLECVQDMDHENMFWYRQDPGLGLRLIYFSYDVKMKEKGDIPEGYSVSREKKERFSLILESASTNQTSMYLCATSASPYEQYFGPGTRLTVT.

The rearrangement joins TRBV27 to TRBJ1-1, with D maybe TRBD1 (5 bases). Germline-derived CDR1 and CDR2 are MNHEY and SMNVEV (reference sequence). V lost 3 bases and J 5 bases, leaving 10 bases between the germline ends. This CDR3 has 13 amino acids. The chain's CDR3 is CASSLGGTTEAFF. The DNA of the CDR3 is TGTGCCAGCAGTTTGGGGGGGACGACTGAAGCTTTCTTT.

The V and J genes are TRBV6-5 and TRBJ1-1; 8 nucleotides line up with TRBD1. Losses at the gene ends were 6 bases for V and 2 bases for J; bases not matched to a gene: 8. CDR3 length: 15 amino acids. Germline V gives CDR1 MNHEY, CDR2 SVGAGI. In DNA, the CDR3 is TGTGCCAGCAGATCCTGGGACAGGAAAAACACTGAAGCTTTCTTT. As protein: CASRSWDRKNTEAFF.

This clone is a singleton in its sample. J is TRBJ2-7 and V is TRBV28; D is possibly TRBD2 (6 bases). With 3 bases removed from V and 0 bases from J, the gap between germline ends came to 15 bases. This CDR3 contains 16 residues. Germline CDR1 reads MDHEN; CDR2 reads SYDVKM. The CDR3 region is CASSFGRGGISYEQYF. The DNA for the CDR3 is TGTGCCAGCAGTTTTGGGCGGGGCGGGATCTCCTACGAGCAGTACTTC.